These T cell receptor beta chains were read from a single sample in a study of OX40 agonist ivuxolimab in advanced cancers. Generated by immunoSEQ multiplex PCR, the TCRdb table keeps only in-frame clones and is missing some. The sample holds approximately 53,000 clones, roughly 91% seen once. The sample in question was CD4+ or CD8+ T cells sorted from blood, obtained in a trial of the OX40 agonist ivuxolimab. Receptors were obtained from an adult with an advanced solid tumor such as melanoma, head and neck, liver or kidney cancer. Both conserved end residues are part of each CDR3. A D gene is named only where the DNA matches it firmly. The size of a clone is reported for some rows only, either as once, few or many, or as a class for expanded clones.

clone_size | j_call | d_call | v_call | cdr3_aa | cdr3_nt
- | TRBJ1-1 | TRBD1 | TRBV9 | CASSVAGTGLNTEAFF | TGTGCCAGCAGCGTAGCTGGGACAGGTCTGAACACTGAAGCTTTCTTT
once | TRBJ2-7 | - | TRBV10-3 | CAIRDSYYEQYF | TGTGCCATCAGGGACAGTTACTACGAGCAGTACTTC
- | TRBJ2-1 | - | TRBV6-6 | CASSYGGYRSYNEQFF | TGTGCCAGCAGTTACGGAGGCTACCGCTCCTACAATGAGCAGTTCTTC
- | TRBJ1-6 | - | TRBV7-9 | CASSPDSSWSPLHF | TGTGCCAGCAGCCCGGACAGTTCGTGGTCACCCCTCCACTTT
- | TRBJ2-2 | TRBD2 | TRBV9 | CASSVEAGGPTGELFF | TGTGCCAGCAGCGTTGAAGCGGGAGGGCCGACCGGGGAGCTGTTTTTT
- | TRBJ2-2 | - | TRBV9 | CASSVAAGELFF | TGTGCCAGCAGCGTAGCTGCCGGGGAGCTGTTTTTT
- | TRBJ2-7 | TRBD1 | TRBV5-1 | CASTTRDRASYEQYF | TGCGCCAGCACGACCCGGGACAGAGCTTCCTACGAGCAGTACTTC
- | TRBJ1-1 | - | TRBV28 | CASSLRGVTEAFF | TGTGCCAGCAGTTTACGGGGGGTCACTGAAGCTTTCTTT
- | TRBJ2-3 | - | TRBV25-1 | CASTDTQYF | TGTGCCAGCACAGATACGCAGTATTTT
once | TRBJ1-1 | - | TRBV4-3 | CASSQDGSDNTEAFF | TGCGCCAGCAGCCAAGACGGCAGTGATAACACTGAAGCTTTCTTT
- | TRBJ2-2 | TRBD1 | TRBV5-1 | CASSWTGGLNTGELFF | TGCGCCAGCAGCTGGACAGGGGGGTTGAACACCGGGGAGCTGTTTTTT
once | TRBJ2-5 | - | TRBV7-8 | CASSPSKEQGGETQYF | TGTGCCAGCAGCCCATCAAAAGAACAGGGCGGGGAGACCCAGTACTTC
- | TRBJ2-7 | TRBD2 | TRBV6-5 | CASSYSAGRSEQYF | TGTGCCAGCAGTTACTCAGCGGGGCGCAGCGAGCAGTACTTC
- | TRBJ1-5 | - | TRBV11-1 | CASSSNLRSQPQHF | TGTGCCAGCAGCTCCAACTTGAGAAGTCAGCCCCAGCATTTT
- | TRBJ2-7 | - | TRBV4-3 | CASSQANLHEQYF | TGCGCCAGCAGCCAAGCTAATCTACACGAGCAGTACTTC
- | TRBJ2-1 | - | TRBV19 | CASSMQAPDEQFF | TGTGCCAGTAGTATGCAGGCTCCGGATGAGCAGTTCTTC
- | TRBJ1-1 | TRBD1 | TRBV4-3 | CASSQGIAGQGPTEAFF | TGCGCCAGCAGCCAGGGAATAGCGGGACAGGGGCCTACCGAAGCTTTCTTT
few | TRBJ2-2 | TRBD2 | TRBV7-9 | CASSPPTSGNTGELFF | TGTGCCAGCAGCCCCCCCACTAGCGGGAACACCGGGGAGCTGTTTTTT
- | TRBJ2-7 | - | TRBV28 | CASSIGQPYEQYF | TGTGCCAGCAGTATAGGACAGCCTTACGAGCAGTACTTC
- | TRBJ2-1 | - | TRBV28 | CASSLIVFNNEQFF | TGTGCCAGCAGTTTGATAGTCTTCAACAATGAGCAGTTCTTC
- | TRBJ2-1 | TRBD2 | TRBV7-6 | CASSPGTSGGGEQFF | TGTGCCAGCAGCCCCGGGACTAGCGGGGGGGGTGAGCAGTTCTTC
- | TRBJ2-2 | - | TRBV7-2 | CASSWTGLRPGELFF | TGTGCCAGCAGCTGGACGGGATTGCGTCCCGGGGAGCTGTTTTTT
- | TRBJ2-7 | TRBD2 | TRBV5-1 | CASSLEASGSYEQYF | TGCGCCAGCAGCTTGGAGGCTAGCGGCTCCTACGAGCAGTACTTC
- | TRBJ2-5 | TRBD1 | TRBV6-1 | CASSSDREDEETQYF | TGTGCCAGCAGTTCAGACAGGGAAGATGAAGAGACCCAGTACTTC
- | TRBJ2-7 | - | TRBV21-1 | CASSKVGLPRVKYF | TGTGCCAGCAGCAAAGTTGGACTTCCAAGAGTCAAGTACTTC
- | TRBJ2-2 | TRBD2 | TRBV28 | CASSTPGLAENTGELFF | TGTGCCAGCAGTACTCCGGGACTAGCGGAAAACACCGGGGAGCTGTTTTTT
once | TRBJ2-7 | TRBD1 | TRBV19 | CASSIGGDRGYEQYF | TGTGCCAGTAGTATTGGAGGGGACAGGGGCTACGAGCAGTACTTC
- | TRBJ2-7 | - | TRBV15 | CATSTGGDYEQYF | TGTGCCACCAGCACCGGAGGGGACTACGAGCAGTACTTC
- | TRBJ2-2 | - | TRBV19 | CASSIGAGTYGELFF | TGTGCCAGTAGTATCGGGGCCGGGACGTACGGGGAGCTGTTTTTT
- | TRBJ2-1 | TRBD2 | TRBV5-1 | CASSFWAGADTNEQFF | TGCGCCAGCAGCTTTTGGGCGGGAGCGGACACCAATGAGCAGTTCTTC
- | TRBJ1-1 | - | TRBV5-6 | CASSLLGDTEAFF | TGTGCCAGCAGCTTGCTTGGGGACACTGAAGCTTTCTTT
- | TRBJ1-1 | - | TRBV27 | CASSLGTATEAFF | TGTGCCAGCAGTCTAGGGACGGCCACTGAAGCTTTCTTT
- | TRBJ1-4 | TRBD1 | TRBV9 | CASSGTGGEEVYEKLFF | TGTGCCAGCAGCGGGACAGGGGGCGAGGAGGTGTATGAAAAACTGTTTTTT